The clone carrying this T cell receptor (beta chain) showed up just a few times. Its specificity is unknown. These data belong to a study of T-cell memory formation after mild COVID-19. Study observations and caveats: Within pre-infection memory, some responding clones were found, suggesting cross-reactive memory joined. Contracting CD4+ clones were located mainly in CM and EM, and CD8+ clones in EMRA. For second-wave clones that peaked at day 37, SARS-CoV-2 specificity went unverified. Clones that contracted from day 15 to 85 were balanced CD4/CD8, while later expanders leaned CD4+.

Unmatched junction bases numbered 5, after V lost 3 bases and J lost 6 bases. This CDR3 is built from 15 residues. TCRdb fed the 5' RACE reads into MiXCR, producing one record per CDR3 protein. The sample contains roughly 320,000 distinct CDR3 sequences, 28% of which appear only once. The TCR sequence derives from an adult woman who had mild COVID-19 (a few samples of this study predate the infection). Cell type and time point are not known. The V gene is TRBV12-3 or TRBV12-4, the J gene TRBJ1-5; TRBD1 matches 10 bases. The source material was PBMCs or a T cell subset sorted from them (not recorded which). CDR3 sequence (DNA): TGTGCCAGCAGTTTTAGACAGGGGGCGATTCAGCCCCAGCATTTT. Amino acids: CASSFRQGAIQPQHF.